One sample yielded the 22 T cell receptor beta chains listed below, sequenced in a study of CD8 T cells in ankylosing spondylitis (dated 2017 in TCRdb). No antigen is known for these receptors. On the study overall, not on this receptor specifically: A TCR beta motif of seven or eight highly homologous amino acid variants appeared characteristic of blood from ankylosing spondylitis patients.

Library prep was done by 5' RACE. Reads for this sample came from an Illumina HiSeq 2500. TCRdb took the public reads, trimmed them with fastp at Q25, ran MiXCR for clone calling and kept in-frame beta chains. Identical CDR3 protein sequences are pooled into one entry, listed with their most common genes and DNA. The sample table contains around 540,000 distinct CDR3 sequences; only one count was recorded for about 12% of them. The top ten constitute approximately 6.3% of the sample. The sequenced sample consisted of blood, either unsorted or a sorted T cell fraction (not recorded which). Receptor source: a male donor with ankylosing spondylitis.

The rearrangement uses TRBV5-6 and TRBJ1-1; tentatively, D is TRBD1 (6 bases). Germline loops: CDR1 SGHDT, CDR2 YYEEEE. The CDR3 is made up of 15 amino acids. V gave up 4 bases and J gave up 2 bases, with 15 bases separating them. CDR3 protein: CASSLWGGGNTEAFF. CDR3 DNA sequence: TGTGCCAGCAGCCTCTGGGGGGGCGGCAACACTGAAGCTTTCTTT.

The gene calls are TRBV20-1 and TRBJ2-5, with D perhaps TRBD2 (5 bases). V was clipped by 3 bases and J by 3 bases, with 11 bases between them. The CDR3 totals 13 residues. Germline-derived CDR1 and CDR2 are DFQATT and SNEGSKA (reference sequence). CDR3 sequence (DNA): TGCAGTGCTAGTGGTGGGCGGGAAGAGACCCAGTACTTC. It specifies CSASGGREETQYF.

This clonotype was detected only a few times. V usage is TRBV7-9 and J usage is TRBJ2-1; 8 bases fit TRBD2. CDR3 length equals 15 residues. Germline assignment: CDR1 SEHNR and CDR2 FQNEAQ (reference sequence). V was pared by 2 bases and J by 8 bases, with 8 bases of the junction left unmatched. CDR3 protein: CASSLSGGPGYEQFF. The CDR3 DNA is TGTGCCAGCAGCTTATCGGGAGGGCCGGGGTATGAGCAGTTCTTC. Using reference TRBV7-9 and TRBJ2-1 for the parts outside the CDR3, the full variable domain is DTGVSQNPRHKITKRGQNVTFRCDPISEHNRLYWYRQTLGQGPEFLTYFQNEAQLEKSRLLSDRFSAERPKGSFSTLEIQRTEQGDSAMYLCASSLSGGPGYEQFFGPGTRLTVL.

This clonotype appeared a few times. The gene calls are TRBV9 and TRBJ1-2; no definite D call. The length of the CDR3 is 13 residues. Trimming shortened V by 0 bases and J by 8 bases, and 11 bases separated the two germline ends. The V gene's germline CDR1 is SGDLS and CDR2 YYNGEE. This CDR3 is CASSVARAGGYTF. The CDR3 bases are TGTGCCAGCAGCGTAGCCCGCGCCGGGGGCTACACCTTC.

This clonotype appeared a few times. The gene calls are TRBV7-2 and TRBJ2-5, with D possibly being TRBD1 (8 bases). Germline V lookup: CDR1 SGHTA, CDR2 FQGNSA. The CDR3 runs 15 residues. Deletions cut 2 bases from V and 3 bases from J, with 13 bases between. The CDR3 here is CASSLITGGEETQYF. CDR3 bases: TGTGCCAGCAGCTTAATAACAGGGGGGGAAGAGACCCAGTACTTC.

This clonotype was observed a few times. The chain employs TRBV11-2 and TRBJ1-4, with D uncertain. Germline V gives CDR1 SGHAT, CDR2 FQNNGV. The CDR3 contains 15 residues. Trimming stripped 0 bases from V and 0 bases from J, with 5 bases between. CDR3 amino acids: CASSLEATTNEKLFF. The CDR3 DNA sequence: TGTGCCAGCAGCTTAGAAGCAACAACTAATGAAAAACTGTTTTTT.

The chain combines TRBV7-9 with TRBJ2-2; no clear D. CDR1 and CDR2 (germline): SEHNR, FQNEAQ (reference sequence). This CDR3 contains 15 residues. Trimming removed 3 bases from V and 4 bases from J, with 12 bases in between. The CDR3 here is CASSLDDGFTGELFF. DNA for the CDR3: TGTGCCAGCAGCTTGGATGACGGTTTCACCGGGGAGCTGTTTTTT.

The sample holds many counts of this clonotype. CDR3 residues: CASSLMGINEQFF. Written as DNA, the CDR3 is TGTGCCAGCAGTTTAATGGGCATCAATGAGCAGTTCTTC. The chain is built from TRBV27 and TRBJ2-1; D uncertain. The CDR3 sequence is 13 residues long. V lost 2 bases and J 6 bases, leaving 8 bases between the germline ends. Germline values: CDR1 MNHEY, CDR2 SMNVEV (reference sequence).

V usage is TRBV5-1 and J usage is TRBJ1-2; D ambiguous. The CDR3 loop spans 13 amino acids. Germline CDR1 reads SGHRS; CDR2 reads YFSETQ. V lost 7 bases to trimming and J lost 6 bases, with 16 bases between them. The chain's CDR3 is CASRSGESHGYTF. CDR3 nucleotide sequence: TGCGCCAGCCGGTCAGGAGAATCCCATGGCTACACCTTC.

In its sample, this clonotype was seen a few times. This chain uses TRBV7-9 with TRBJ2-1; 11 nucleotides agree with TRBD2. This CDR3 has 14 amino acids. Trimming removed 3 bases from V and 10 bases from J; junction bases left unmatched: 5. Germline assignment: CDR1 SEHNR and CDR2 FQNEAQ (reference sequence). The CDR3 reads CASSLTSGKGEQFF. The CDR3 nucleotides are TGTGCCAGCAGCTTGACTAGCGGGAAGGGGGAGCAGTTCTTC.

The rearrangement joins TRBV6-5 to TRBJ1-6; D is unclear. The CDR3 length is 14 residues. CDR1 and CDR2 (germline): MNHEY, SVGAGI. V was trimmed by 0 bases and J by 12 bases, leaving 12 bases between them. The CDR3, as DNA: TGTGCCAGCAGTTACTCGATACTCGGTGGACCCCTCCACTTT. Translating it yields CASSYSILGGPLHF.

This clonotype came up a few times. The CDR3 protein is CATSETTGEETQYF. CDR3 nucleotides: TGTGCCACCAGTGAAACGACAGGGGAAGAGACCCAGTACTTC. The rearrangement links TRBV24-1 to TRBJ2-5; TRBD1 aligns across 8 bases. CDR1 is KGHDR and CDR2 is SFDVKD in the germline V gene. This CDR3 comprises 14 residues. J gave up 3 bases and V 4 bases, and 3 bases lay outside the gene matches.

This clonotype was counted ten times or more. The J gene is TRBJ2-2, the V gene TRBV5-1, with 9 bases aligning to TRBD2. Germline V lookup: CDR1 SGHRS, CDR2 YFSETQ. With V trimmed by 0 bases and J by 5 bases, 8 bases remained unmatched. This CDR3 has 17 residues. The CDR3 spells CASSLVGAGGSTGELFF. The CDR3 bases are TGCGCCAGCAGCTTGGTTGGAGCGGGAGGATCGACCGGGGAGCTGTTTTTT.

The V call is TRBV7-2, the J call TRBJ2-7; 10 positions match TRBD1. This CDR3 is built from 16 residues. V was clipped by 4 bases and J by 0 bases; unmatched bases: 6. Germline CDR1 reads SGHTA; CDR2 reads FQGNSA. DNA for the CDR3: TGTGCCAGCAGCTGGGCGGGACAGGGGCGCTCCTACGAGCAGTACGTC. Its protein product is CASSWAGQGRSYEQYV.

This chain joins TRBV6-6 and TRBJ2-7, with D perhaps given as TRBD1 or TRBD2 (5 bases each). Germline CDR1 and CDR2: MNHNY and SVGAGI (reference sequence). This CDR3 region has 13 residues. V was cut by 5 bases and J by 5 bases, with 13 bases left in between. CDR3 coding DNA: TGTGCCAGCAGTCCATCCTTGGGGGACGAGCAGTACTTC. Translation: CASSPSLGDEQYF.

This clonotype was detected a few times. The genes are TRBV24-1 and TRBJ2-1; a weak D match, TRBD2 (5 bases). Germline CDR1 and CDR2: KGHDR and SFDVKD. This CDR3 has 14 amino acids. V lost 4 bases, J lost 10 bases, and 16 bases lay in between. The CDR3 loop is CATSDGPRGNEQFF. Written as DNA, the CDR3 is TGTGCCACCAGTGACGGGCCCCGAGGGAACGAGCAGTTCTTC.

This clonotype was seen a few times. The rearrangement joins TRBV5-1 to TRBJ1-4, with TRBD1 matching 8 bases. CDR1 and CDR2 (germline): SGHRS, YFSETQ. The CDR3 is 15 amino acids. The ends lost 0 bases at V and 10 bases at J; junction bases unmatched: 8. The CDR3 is CASSLATGQGRKLFF. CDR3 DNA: TGCGCCAGCAGCTTGGCCACAGGACAGGGCCGAAAACTGTTTTTT.

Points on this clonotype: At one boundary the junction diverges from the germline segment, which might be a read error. CDR3 in DNA: TGTTCCAGCAGCGACCACACGGGACTCTGGGAGACCCAGTACTTC. This codes for CSSSDHTGLWETQYF. The rearrangement uses TRBV9 and TRBJ2-5; weak D call: TRBD2 (6 bases). Germline lookup yields CDR1 SGDLS and CDR2 YYNGEE. This CDR3 contains 15 residues.

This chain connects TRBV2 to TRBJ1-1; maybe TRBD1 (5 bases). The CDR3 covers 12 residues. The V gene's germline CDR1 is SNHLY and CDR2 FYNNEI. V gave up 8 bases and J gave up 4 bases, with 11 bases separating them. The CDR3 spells CASDRGGTEAFF. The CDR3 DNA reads TGTGCCAGCGACAGAGGTGGCACTGAAGCTTTCTTT.

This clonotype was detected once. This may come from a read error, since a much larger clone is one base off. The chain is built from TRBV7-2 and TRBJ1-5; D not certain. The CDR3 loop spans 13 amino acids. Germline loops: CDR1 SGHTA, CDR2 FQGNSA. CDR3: CASSPRPNQPLHF. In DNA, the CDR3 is TGTGCCAGCAGCCCCCGACCAAATCAGCCCCTGCATTTT.

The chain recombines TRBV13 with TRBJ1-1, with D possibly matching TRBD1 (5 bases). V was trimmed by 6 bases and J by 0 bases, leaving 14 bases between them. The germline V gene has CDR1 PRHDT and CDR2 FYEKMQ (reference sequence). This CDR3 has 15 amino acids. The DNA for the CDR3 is TGTGCCAGCAGTATGGGGCGAGTTTTGAACACTGAAGCTTTCTTT. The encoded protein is CASSMGRVLNTEAFF.

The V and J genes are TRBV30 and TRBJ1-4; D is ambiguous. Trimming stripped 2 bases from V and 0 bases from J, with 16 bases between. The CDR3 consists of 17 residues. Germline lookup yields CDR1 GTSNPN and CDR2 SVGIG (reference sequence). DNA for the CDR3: TGTGCCTGGAGTTATCGAACCGGACCTACAACTAATGAAAAACTGTTTTTT. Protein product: CAWSYRTGPTTNEKLFF. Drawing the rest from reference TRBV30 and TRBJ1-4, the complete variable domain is SQTIHQWPATLVQPVGSPLSLECTVEGTSNPNLYWYRQAAGRGLQLLFYSVGIGQISSEVPQNLSASRPQDRQFILSSKKLLLSDSGFYLCAWSYRTGPTTNEKLFFGSGTQLSVL.